The 15 T cell receptor beta chains given below trace back to one sample, sequenced in a study of blood T cells in healthy people across ages. Through a sample-barcoded 5' primer and a J-beta primer mix, a second PCR was run for roughly 6 to 12 cycles. TCRdb re-derived calls from the 5' RACE reads in MiXCR, one entry per CDR3 protein. The sample has hundreds of thousands of distinct CDR3 sequences, roughly 26% seen once. The sequenced sample consisted of blood. Receptors originate from a woman aged 80 or over in good health.

Points on this clonotype: Since a much larger clone is just one base distant, this may be a read error. The CDR3 DNA is TGTGCCAGCAACCCCGGTTTTGCAGCAGGTGAGCAGTTCTTC. Protein product: CASNPGFAAGEQFF. This chain uses TRBV28 with TRBJ2-1; D remains unclear. V was shortened by 7 bases and J by 9 bases, with 19 bases between the two germline ends. In germline, CDR1 is MDHEN, CDR2 SYDVKM. The CDR3 is made up of 14 amino acids.

This rearrangement joins TRBV10-3 to TRBJ1-5, with D possibly TRBD1 on 5 matching bases. Trimming took off 3 bases at V and 11 bases at J, with 17 bases between the two ends. CDR3 length: 14 amino acids. Germline-derived CDR1 and CDR2 are ENHRY and SYGVKD. This CDR3 is CAISEEVGGRAQHF. The CDR3 bases are TGTGCCATCAGTGAAGAGGTTGGGGGACGGGCCCAGCATTTT.

About this clonotype itself: Since a much larger clone is just one base distant, this may be a read error. The chain carries TRBV7-9 and TRBJ1-1, with D perhaps TRBD1 (6 bases). This CDR3 is built from 15 residues. The germline gives CDR1 SEHNR, CDR2 FQNEAQ (reference sequence). The CDR3 sequence is CTSGETGGMNTEAFF. The DNA of the CDR3 is TGTACCAGCGGCGAGACAGGAGGTATGAACACTGAAGCTTTCTTT.

This clonotype was recorded at least ten times. Here the CDR3 DNA reads TGTGCCACCAGTGACCTCCGCGGCAGCGGGAGCCAAGAGACCCAGTACTTC. It encodes CATSDLRGSGSQETQYF. V and J are TRBV24-1 and TRBJ2-5, with 8 positions matching TRBD2. There are 17 residues in the CDR3. Per the germline V gene, CDR1 is KGHDR and CDR2 is SFDVKD. Losses at the gene ends were 4 bases for V and 1 base for J; bases not matched to a gene: 10.

This clonotype has a count of ten or more. The J gene is TRBJ2-7, the V gene TRBV29-1; 7 nucleotides line up with TRBD1. Trimming at V came to 6 bases and at J to 7 bases, leaving 9 bases not matched to a gene. CDR3 length equals 12 residues. CDR1 and CDR2 from the germline V gene are SQVTM and ANQGSEA. For the CDR3, the DNA is TGCAGCGTCACGACAGGGAGTTGGGAGCAGTACTTC. This encodes CSVTTGSWEQYF.

This clonotype was observed at least ten times. J is TRBJ2-7 and V is TRBV18; TRBD2 aligns across 10 bases. Trimming cost V 3 bases and J 0 bases; bases outside gene matches: 2. The CDR3 spans 15 residues. In germline, CDR1 is KGHSH, CDR2 LQKENI. CDR3 amino acids: CASSPRTSGSYEQYF. The CDR3 DNA follows: TGTGCCAGCTCACCTCGGACTAGCGGCTCCTACGAGCAGTACTTC.

Many counts were recorded for this clonotype. The V gene is TRBV6-2 or TRBV6-3, the J gene TRBJ1-6; D perhaps matches TRBD1 (5 bases). Trimming pared 4 bases from V and 6 bases from J, leaving 13 bases between. Germline V gene sequence: CDR1 MNHEY, CDR2 SVGEGT. CDR3 size: 15 residues. This chain's CDR3 is CASSFSGTLNSPLHF. The CDR3 coding sequence is TGTGCCAGCAGTTTTTCCGGGACTCTTAATTCACCCCTCCACTTT.

The sample holds many counts of this clonotype. The gene calls are TRBV27 and TRBJ2-3, with 8 bases lining up with TRBD2. This CDR3 has 16 amino acids. Trimming took 5 bases from V and 3 from J; bases not matched to a gene: 10. Germline values: CDR1 MNHEY, CDR2 SMNVEV (reference sequence). CDR3 sequence: CASSPRGSGGTDTQYF. The CDR3 DNA reads TGTGCCAGCAGTCCCCGTGGGAGCGGGGGAACAGATACGCAGTATTTT.

This sequence joins TRBV20-1 and TRBJ1-1, with D perhaps matching TRBD1 (5 bases). CDR1 is DFQATT and CDR2 is SNEGSKA in the germline V gene (reference sequence). This CDR3 comprises 10 residues. Written as DNA, the CDR3 is TGCAATCAGGGGAACACTGAAGCTTTCTTT. It specifies CNQGNTEAFF.

The rearrangement links TRBV20-1 to TRBJ2-7; the D gene is possibly TRBD1 (6 bases). CDR3 size: 14 residues. Trimming took off 1 base at V and 6 bases at J, with 16 bases between the two ends. Germline CDR1 reads DFQATT; CDR2 reads SNEGSKA (reference sequence). Written as DNA, the CDR3 is TGCAGTGCTAGAGTGACAGGAGCCTTGGTCGAGCAGTACTTC. Amino acids: CSARVTGALVEQYF.

This clonotype has ten or more counts. The chain has TRBV7-2 and TRBJ2-5, with 7 bases lining up with TRBD2. Germline CDR1 SGHTA, CDR2 FQGNSA. The CDR3 covers 17 residues. Germline trimming cut 4 bases from V and 3 bases from J; bases unmatched to any gene: 14. The CDR3, as DNA: TGTGCCAGCAGCTCCCCCTTCATGGGGGGGGTAAAAGAGACCCAGTACTTC. Translation gives CASSSPFMGGVKETQYF. The entire variable domain, with the rest obtained from reference TRBV7-2 and TRBJ2-5, is as follows: GAGVSQSPSNKVTEKGKDVELRCDPISGHTALYWYRQSLGQGLEFLIYFQGNSAPDKSGLPSDRFSAERTGGSVSTLTIQRTQQEDSAVYLCASSSPFMGGVKETQYFGPGTRLLVL.

This clonotype was seen repeatedly, ten times or more. CDR3 sequence reads: CASSHRDANIQYF. CDR3 in DNA: TGTGCCAGCAGCCACCGGGATGCAAACATTCAGTACTTC. The rearrangement joins TRBV7-2 to TRBJ2-4; a possible D gene is TRBD2 (5 bases). V lost 5 bases to trimming and J lost 6 bases, with 11 bases between them. Germline V gives CDR1 SGHTA, CDR2 FQGNSA. The CDR3 is 13 amino acids.

The chain combines TRBV4-2 with TRBJ2-7; TRBD2 aligns across 11 bases. The CDR3 length is 15 residues. Germline V lookup: CDR1 LGHNA, CDR2 YNFKEQ. The J segment lost 2 bases and the V segment lost 3 bases, leaving 3 bases of the junction unmatched. The CDR3 region has the DNA TGTGCCAGCAGCCAGGAGACTAGCGGGACCTACGAGCAGTACTTC. Translated: CASSQETSGTYEQYF.

Ten or more counts support this clonotype. The chain recombines TRBV3-1 with TRBJ2-1; D possibly corresponds to TRBD2 (7 bases). The V gene lost 1 base and the J gene lost 0 bases, with 13 bases spanning the gap. CDR3 size: 17 residues. The germline CDR1 and CDR2 sequences are LGHDT and YNNKEL (reference sequence). The CDR3 loop reads CASSQVGGAGSYNEQFF. DNA of the CDR3: TGTGCCAGCAGCCAAGTTGGGGGGGCCGGCTCCTACAATGAGCAGTTCTTC.

The chain is built from TRBV30 and TRBJ1-1, with TRBD1 matching over 7 bases. V gave up 0 bases and J gave up 12 bases; unmatched junction bases: 7. CDR1 and CDR2 (germline): GTSNPN, SVGIG (reference sequence). This CDR3 has 12 amino acids. The CDR3 nucleotides are TGTGCCTGGAGTGTATGGGGGACAGAATCTTTCTTT. It codes for CAWSVWGTESFF.